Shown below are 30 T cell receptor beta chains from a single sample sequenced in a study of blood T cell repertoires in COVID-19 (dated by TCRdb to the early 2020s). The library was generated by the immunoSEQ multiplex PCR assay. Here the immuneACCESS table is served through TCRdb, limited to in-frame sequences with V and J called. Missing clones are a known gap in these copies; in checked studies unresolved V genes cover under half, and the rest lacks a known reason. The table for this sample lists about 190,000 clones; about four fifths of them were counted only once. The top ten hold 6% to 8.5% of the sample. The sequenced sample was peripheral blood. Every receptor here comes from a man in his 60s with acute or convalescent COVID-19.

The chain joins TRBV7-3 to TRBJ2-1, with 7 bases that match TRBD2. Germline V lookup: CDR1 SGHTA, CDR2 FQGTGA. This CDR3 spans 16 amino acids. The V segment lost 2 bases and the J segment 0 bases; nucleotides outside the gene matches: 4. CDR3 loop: CASSLLGGSSYNEQFF. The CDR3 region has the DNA TGTGCCAGCAGCTTACTCGGCGGGAGCTCCTACAATGAGCAGTTCTTC.

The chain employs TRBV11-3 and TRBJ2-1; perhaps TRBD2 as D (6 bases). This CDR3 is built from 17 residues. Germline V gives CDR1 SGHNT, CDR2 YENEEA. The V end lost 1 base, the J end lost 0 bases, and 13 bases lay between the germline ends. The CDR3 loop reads CASSLVLGGTSYNEQFF. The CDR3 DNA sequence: TGTGCCAGCAGCTTAGTGTTGGGCGGGACCTCCTACAATGAGCAGTTCTTC.

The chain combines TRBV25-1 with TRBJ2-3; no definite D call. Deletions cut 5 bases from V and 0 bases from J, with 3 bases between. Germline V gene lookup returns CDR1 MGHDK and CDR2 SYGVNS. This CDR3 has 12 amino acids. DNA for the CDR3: TGTGCCAGCAGTCTTAGCACAGATACGCAGTATTTT. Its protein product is CASSLSTDTQYF.

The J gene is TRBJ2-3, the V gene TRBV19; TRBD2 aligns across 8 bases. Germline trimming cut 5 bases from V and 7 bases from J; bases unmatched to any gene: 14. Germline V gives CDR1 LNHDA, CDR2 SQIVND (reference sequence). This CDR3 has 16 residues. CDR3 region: CASSEKRGTRSHTQYF. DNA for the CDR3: TGTGCCAGTAGTGAGAAGCGGGGGACTCGCTCGCATACGCAGTATTTT.

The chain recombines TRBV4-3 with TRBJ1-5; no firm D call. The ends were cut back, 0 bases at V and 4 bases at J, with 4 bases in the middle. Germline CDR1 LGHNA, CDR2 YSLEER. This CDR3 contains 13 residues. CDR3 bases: TGCGCCAGCAGCCAAGATTCAAATCAGCCCCAGCATTTT. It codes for CASSQDSNQPQHF.

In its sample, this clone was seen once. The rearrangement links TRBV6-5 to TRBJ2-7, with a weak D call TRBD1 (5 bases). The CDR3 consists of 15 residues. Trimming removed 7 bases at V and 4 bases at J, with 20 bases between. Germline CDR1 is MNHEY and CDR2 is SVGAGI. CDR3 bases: TGTGCCAGCATTGGGGCCTCCGGGCTCATATACGAGCAGTACTTC. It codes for CASIGASGLIYEQYF.

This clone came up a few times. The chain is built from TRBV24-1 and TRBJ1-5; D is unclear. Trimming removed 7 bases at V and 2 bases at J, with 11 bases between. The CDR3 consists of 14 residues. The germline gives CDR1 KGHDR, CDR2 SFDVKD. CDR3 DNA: TGTGCCACCAGGGAGGGAGGCGGCAATCAGCCCCAGCATTTT. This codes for CATREGGGNQPQHF.

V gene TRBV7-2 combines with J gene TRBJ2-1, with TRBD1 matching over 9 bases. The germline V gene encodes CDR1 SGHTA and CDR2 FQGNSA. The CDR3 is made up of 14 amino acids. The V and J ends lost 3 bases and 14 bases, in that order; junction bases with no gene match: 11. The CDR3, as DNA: TGTGCCAGCAGCTTCGCGGGGCGGGGGACAGGGAAGTTCTTC. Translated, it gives CASSFAGRGTGKFF.

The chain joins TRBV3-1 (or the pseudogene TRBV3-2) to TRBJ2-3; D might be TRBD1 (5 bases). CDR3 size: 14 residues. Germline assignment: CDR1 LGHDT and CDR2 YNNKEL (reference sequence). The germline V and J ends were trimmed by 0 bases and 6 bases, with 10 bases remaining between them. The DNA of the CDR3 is TGTGCCAGCAGCCAAGAGTACGCAGGGGATACGCAGTATTTT. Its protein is CASSQEYAGDTQYF.

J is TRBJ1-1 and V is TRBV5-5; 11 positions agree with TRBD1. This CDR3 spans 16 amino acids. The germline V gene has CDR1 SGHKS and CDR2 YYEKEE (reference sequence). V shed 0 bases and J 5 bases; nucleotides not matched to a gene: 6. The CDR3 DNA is TGTGCCAGCAGCTTGGGTTTTGGACAGGGGGCAACTGAAGCTTTCTTT. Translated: CASSLGFGQGATEAFF. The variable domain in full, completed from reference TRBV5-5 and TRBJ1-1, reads DAGVTQSPTHLIKTRGQQVTLRCSPISGHKSVSWYQQVLGQGPQFIFQYYEKEERGRGNFPDRFSARQFPNYSSELNVNALLLGDSALYLCASSLGFGQGATEAFFGQGTRLTVV.

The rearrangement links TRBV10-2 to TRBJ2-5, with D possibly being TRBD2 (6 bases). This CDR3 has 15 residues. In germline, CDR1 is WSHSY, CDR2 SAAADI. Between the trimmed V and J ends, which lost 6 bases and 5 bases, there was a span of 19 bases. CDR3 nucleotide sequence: TGCGCCAGCAGGACTAGTCCAGGACGTTCGGAGACCCAGTACTTC. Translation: CASRTSPGRSETQYF.

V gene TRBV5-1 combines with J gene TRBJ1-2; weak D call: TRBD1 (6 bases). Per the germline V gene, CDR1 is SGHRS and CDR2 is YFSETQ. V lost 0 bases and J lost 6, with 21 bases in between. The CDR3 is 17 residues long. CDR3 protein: CASSLAGQGKGFDGYTF. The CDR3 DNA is TGCGCCAGCAGCTTGGCGGGACAAGGAAAAGGGTTTGATGGCTACACCTTC.

CDR3: CATSDSVPWEGNYGYTF. For the CDR3, the DNA is TGTGCCACCAGTGACTCCGTACCTTGGGAGGGGAACTATGGCTACACCTTC. The V gene is TRBV24-1, the J gene TRBJ1-2; TRBD1 might be the D (5 bases). V was pared by 4 bases and J by 2 bases, with 19 bases between. Germline loops: CDR1 KGHDR, CDR2 SFDVKD. This CDR3 is 17 amino acids long.

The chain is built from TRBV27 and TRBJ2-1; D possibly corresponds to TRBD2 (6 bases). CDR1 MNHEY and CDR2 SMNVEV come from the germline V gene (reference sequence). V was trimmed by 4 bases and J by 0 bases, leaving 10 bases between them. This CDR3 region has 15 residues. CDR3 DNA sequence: TGTGCCAGCAGTTCCAGGGACTTCTCCTACAATGAGCAGTTCTTC. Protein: CASSSRDFSYNEQFF.

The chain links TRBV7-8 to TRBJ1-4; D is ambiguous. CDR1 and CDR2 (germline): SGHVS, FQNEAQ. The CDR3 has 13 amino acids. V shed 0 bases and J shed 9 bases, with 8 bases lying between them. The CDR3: CASSLAISKKLFF. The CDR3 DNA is TGTGCCAGCAGCTTAGCAATCTCTAAAAAACTGTTTTTT.

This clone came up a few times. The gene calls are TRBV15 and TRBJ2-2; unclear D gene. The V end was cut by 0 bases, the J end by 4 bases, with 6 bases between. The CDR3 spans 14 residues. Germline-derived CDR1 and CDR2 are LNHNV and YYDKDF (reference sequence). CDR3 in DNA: TGTGCCACCAGCAGAGATCTATTCACCGGGGAGCTGTTTTTT. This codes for CATSRDLFTGELFF. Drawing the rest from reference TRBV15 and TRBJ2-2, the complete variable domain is DAMVIQNPRYQVTQFGKPVTLSCSQTLNHNVMYWYQQKSSQAPKLLFHYYDKDFNNEADTPDNFQSRRPNTSFCFLDIRSPGLGDTAMYLCATSRDLFTGELFFGEGSRLTVL.

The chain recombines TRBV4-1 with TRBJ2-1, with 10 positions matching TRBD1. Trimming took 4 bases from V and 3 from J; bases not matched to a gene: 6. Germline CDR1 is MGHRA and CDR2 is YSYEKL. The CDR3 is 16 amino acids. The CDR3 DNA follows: TGCGCCAGCAGCCTCCGGGACAGGGGATTCTACAATGAGCAGTTCTTC. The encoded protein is CASSLRDRGFYNEQFF.

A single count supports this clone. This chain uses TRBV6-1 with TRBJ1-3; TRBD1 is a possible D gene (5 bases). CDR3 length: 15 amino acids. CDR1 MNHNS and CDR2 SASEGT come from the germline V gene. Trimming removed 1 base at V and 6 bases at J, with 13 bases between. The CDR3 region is CASSEGAGQVNTIYF. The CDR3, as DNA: TGTGCCAGCAGTGAAGGGGCAGGGCAAGTAAACACCATATATTTT.

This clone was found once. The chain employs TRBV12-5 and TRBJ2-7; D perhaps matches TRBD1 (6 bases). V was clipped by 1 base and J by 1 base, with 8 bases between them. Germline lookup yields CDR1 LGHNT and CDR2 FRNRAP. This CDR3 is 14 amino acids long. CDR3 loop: CASGLATGSYEQYF. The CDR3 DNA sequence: TGTGCTAGTGGTTTGGCGACAGGTTCCTACGAGCAGTACTTC. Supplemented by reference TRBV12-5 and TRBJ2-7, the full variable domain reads DARVTQTPRHKVTEMGQEVTMRCQPILGHNTVFWYRQTMMQGLELLAYFRNRAPLDDSGMPKDRFSAEMPDATLATLKIQPSEPRDSAVYFCASGLATGSYEQYFGPGTRLTVT.

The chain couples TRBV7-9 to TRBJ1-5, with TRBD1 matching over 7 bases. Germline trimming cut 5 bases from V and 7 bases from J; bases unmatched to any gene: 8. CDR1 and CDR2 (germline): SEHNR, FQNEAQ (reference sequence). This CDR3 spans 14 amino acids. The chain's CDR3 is CASSNQGDRQPQHF. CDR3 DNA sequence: TGTGCCAGCAGCAACCAGGGGGACCGGCAGCCCCAGCATTTT.

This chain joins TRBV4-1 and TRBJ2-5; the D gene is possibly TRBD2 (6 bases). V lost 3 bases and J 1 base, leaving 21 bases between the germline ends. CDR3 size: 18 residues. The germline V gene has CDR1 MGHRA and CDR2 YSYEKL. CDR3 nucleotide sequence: TGCGCCAGCAGCCAGTACTCACGGGGGACCCAATTCCAAGAGACCCAGTACTTC. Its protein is CASSQYSRGTQFQETQYF.

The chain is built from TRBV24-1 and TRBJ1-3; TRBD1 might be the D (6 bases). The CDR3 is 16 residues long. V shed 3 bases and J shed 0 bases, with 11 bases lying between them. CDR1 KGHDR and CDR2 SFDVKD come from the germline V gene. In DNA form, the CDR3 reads TGTGCCACCAGTGATCCAGACAGGCGCTCTGGAAACACCATATATTTT. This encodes CATSDPDRRSGNTIYF.

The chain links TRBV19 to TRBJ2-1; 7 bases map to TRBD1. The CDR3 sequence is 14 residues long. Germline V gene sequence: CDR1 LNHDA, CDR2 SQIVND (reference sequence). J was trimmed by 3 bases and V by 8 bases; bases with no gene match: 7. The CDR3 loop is CASGDQGVYNEQFF. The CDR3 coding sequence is TGTGCCAGTGGGGACCAGGGGGTCTACAATGAGCAGTTCTTC.

CDR3 loop: CASSSYQETQYF. The CDR3, as DNA: TGTGCCAGCAGCTCGTACCAAGAGACCCAGTACTTC. J is TRBJ2-5 and V is TRBV28; D is ambiguous. V gave up 6 bases and J gave up 0 bases, with 5 bases separating them. CDR3 length equals 12 residues. Germline-derived CDR1 and CDR2 are MDHEN and SYDVKM.

CDR3 sequence reads: CASSLPGQGSRAFF. As DNA, the CDR3 is TGTGCCAGCAGTTTACCGGGACAGGGGTCTCGAGCTTTCTTT. The genes are TRBV6-5 and TRBJ1-1; TRBD1 matches 10 bases. J was trimmed by 10 bases and V by 4 bases; bases with no gene match: 9. The CDR3 runs 14 residues. Germline-derived CDR1 and CDR2 are MNHEY and SVGAGI.

The CDR3 here is CASSLKASGGYSTDTQYF. The CDR3 region has the DNA TGTGCCAGCAGCTTAAAGGCTAGCGGGGGCTATAGCACAGATACGCAGTATTTT. V usage is TRBV7-6 and J usage is TRBJ2-3; TRBD2 matches 10 bases. The CDR3 length is 18 residues. Germline CDR1 SGHVS, CDR2 FNYEAQ. V shed 2 bases and J 0 bases; nucleotides not matched to a gene: 8.

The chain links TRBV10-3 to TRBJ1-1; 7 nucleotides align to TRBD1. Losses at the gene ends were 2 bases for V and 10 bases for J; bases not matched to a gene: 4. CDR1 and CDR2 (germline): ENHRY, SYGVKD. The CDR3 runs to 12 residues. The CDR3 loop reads CAISEQGDGAFF. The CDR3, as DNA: TGTGCCATCAGTGAGCAGGGGGACGGAGCTTTCTTT.

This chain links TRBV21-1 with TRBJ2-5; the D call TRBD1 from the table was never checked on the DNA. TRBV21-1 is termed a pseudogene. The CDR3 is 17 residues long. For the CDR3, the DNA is TGTGCCAGCAGCTCTCTAGGTTGGGACAGGGTTTTTGGGACCCAGTACTTC. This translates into CASSSLGWDRVFGTQYF.

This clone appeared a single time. The CDR3 reads CASSLGAGTDTQYF. In nucleotides, the CDR3 is TGTGCCAGCAGCTTAGGTGCAGGTACAGATACGCAGTATTTT. The rearrangement joins TRBV13 to TRBJ2-3; D remains unclear. CDR1 and CDR2 (germline): PRHDT, FYEKMQ (reference sequence). V was pared by 0 bases and J by 3 bases, with 7 bases between. CDR3 length: 14 amino acids.

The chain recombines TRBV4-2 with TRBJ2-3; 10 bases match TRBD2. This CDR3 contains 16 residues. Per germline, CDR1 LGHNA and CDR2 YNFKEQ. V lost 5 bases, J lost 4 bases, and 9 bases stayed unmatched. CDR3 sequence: CASSGGSGGASDTQYF. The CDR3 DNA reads TGTGCCAGCAGCGGTGGGAGCGGGGGGGCCTCAGATACGCAGTATTTT.